These 19 T cell receptor beta chains share one sample of origin, sequenced in a study of T cell clonality in common variable immunodeficiency (dated by TCRdb to 2014 to 2015). The library was prepared using the immunoSEQ multiplex PCR assay. Drawn from immuneACCESS, this table holds only the in-frame rearrangements with V and J called that TCRdb kept. Clones are partly lost; checked studies trace under half to an unresolved V gene and leave the rest unexplained. The table gives 35,000 to 45,000 clones for this sample, with none occurring only once. The ten top clones hold 3% to 4.5% of the sample. The sequencing input was peripheral blood mononuclear cells. These receptors were obtained from a person aged 18 to 70 in good health.

In this sample, this clone turned up many times. Coverage ceases 3 residues before the CDR3 finishes, and the germline J gene fills in the end. This chain uses TRBV18 with TRBJ1-4, with D hard to call. V dropped 3 bases and J dropped 8 bases, with 22 bases sitting between them. Germline assignment: CDR1 KGHSH and CDR2 LQKENI. This CDR3 comprises 17 residues. The CDR3 bases that were read are TGTGCCAGCTCACCCTCTAATAGCCCCGGCGGGAAGGAAAAA. Its protein is CASSPSNSPGGKEK. The full CDR3 reads CASSPSNSPGGKEKLFF.

For this clone: The read stops 3 residues short of the end of the CDR3; the missing end is completed from the germline J gene. The chain links TRBV7-9 to TRBJ2-1, with 7 bases matching TRBD2. With V trimmed by 1 base and J by 9 bases, 6 bases remained unmatched. Germline assignment: CDR1 SEHNR and CDR2 FQNEAQ (reference sequence). The CDR3 length is 14 residues. This CDR3 reads CASSLGAGVGEQFF. The sequenced part of the CDR3 DNA is TGTGCCAGCAGCTTAGGGGCGGGAGTGGGTGAG.

Points on this clone: Read sequence stops 3 residues before the CDR3 end, and the germline J gene provides the missing end. The rearrangement uses TRBV7-8 and TRBJ1-4; tentative D call: TRBD1 (5 bases). The CDR3 has 15 amino acids. Looked up from germline, CDR1 is SGHVS and CDR2 is FQNEAQ. V was shortened by 6 bases and J by 1 base, with 12 bases between the two germline ends. CDR3: CASSRTHRTNEKLFF. The part of the CDR3 DNA that was read is TGTGCCAGCAGTAGGACACATAGAACTAATGAAAAA.

There are a few counts of this clone. At one end the junction does not follow the germline gene, possibly because of a read error. The CDR3 end lies 3 residues beyond the end of the read and is filled in from the germline J gene. The identical CDR3 is also encoded by other nucleotide sequences in the sample. V and J are TRBV30 and TRBJ1-3; 8 bases are shared with TRBD1. Germline-derived CDR1 and CDR2 are GTSNPN and SVGIG (reference sequence). CDR3 size: 16 residues. The CDR3 bases that were read are TGTGCCTGGAGTGCCCTGGGGACAGGTGGTGGAAACACG. Protein: CAWSALGTGGGNT. The entire CDR3 sequence reads CAWSALGTGGGNTIYF. The full variable domain, in which reference TRBV30 and TRBJ1-3 provide the parts outside the CDR3, is SQTIHQWPATLVQPVGSPLSLECTVEGTSNPNLYWYRQAAGRGLQLLFYSVGIGQISSEVPQNLSASRPQDRQFILSSKKLLLSDSGFYLCAWSALGTGGGNTIYFGEGSWLTVV.

The CDR3 protein is CASSGGRTQYF. Incomplete CDR3 DNA: TGTGCCAGCAGTGGCGGGCGGACC. J is TRBJ2-5 and V is TRBV2; D possibly corresponds to TRBD2 (5 bases). The read terminates 3 residues before the CDR3 end, so the remaining end is supplied by the germline J gene. V lost 4 bases and J 7 bases, leaving 7 bases between the germline ends. This CDR3 contains 11 residues. Germline-derived CDR1 and CDR2 are SNHLY and FYNNEI.

Comments on this clone: From the germline J gene comes the end of the CDR3, since the read stops 3 residues before it. V is TRBV5-5 and J is TRBJ2-7; possibly TRBD2 for D (5 bases). The V end lost 2 bases, the J end lost 4 bases, and 10 bases lay between the germline ends. The CDR3 spans 13 residues. CDR1 and CDR2 (germline): SGHKS, YYEKEE (reference sequence). CDR3 in amino acids: CASSFSGEYEQYF. The DNA read from the CDR3 is TGTGCCAGCAGCTTCTCCGGGGAATACGAG.

This clone has at least ten counts. The read finishes 3 residues shy of the CDR3 end, and the germline J gene is used to complete it. This chain links TRBV6-2 or TRBV6-3 with TRBJ2-5; 8 bases agree with TRBD2. The germline V gene encodes CDR1 MNHEY and CDR2 SVGEGT. The V and J ends lost 3 bases and 1 base, in that order; junction bases with no gene match: 10. CDR3 length equals 17 residues. The CDR3 bases that were read are TGTGCCAGCAGTTATTCTGTATGGCGGGAGGCCCAAGAGACC. It encodes CASSYSVWREAQET. The whole CDR3 protein reads CASSYSVWREAQETQYF.

This clone has just a few counts. The read halts 3 residues ahead of the CDR3 end, with the missing end drawn from the germline J gene. The chain recombines TRBV7-6 with TRBJ2-2, with D possibly TRBD1 on 6 matching bases. The CDR3 contains 13 residues. Germline V lookup: CDR1 SGHVS, CDR2 FNYEAQ. The covered CDR3 bases are TGTGCCAGCAGCCCTTACAGGGAAGGAAAG. This sequence encodes CASSPYREGK. From start to end, the CDR3 is CASSPYREGKLFF.

Turning to this clone: The CDR3 is cut off 3 residues early in the read; its end comes from the germline J gene. V and J are TRBV6-1 and TRBJ1-2; 9 bases map to TRBD1. The germline CDR1 and CDR2 sequences are MNHNS and SASEGT. CDR3 length: 15 residues. The sequenced CDR3 bases are TGTGCCAGCAGTGAAAGGGACAGGGTTGTAGGGGGC. The encoded protein is CASSERDRVVGG. The CDR3, in full, reads CASSERDRVVGGYTF.

This clone appeared many times. The CDR3 goes on 3 residues after the read ends, and that part is filled in from the germline J gene. This chain joins TRBV5-1 and TRBJ2-5; TRBD2 matches at 7 bases. CDR3 size: 15 residues. The germline V gene encodes CDR1 SGHRS and CDR2 YFSETQ. Unmatched junction bases numbered 3, after V lost 0 bases and J lost 1 base. CDR3 amino acids: CASSLGAGSQETQYF. The CDR3 DNA, read in part, is TGCGCCAGCAGCTTGGGAGCGGGGTCCCAAGAGACC.

This clone was counted at least ten times. The observed sequence ends 3 residues before the CDR3 terminus, with the missing tail filled in from the germline J gene. The V gene is TRBV7-2, the J gene TRBJ1-2, with TRBD1 as a possible D gene (6 bases). CDR1 and CDR2 from the germline V gene are SGHTA and FQGNSA. This CDR3 spans 13 amino acids. CDR3 bases read: TGTGCCAGCAGCTTAGACAGGGTGCAGGGC. Protein: CASSLDRVQG. The full CDR3 protein reads CASSLDRVQGYTF.

This clone was found many times. The CDR3 end falls 3 residues outside the read, so it is completed with the germline J gene. The gene calls are TRBV5-1 and TRBJ1-1; perhaps TRBD1 as D (5 bases). The CDR3 is made up of 15 amino acids. Trimming removed 0 bases at V and 4 bases at J, with 13 bases between. Looked up from germline, CDR1 is SGHRS and CDR2 is YFSETQ. The CDR3 DNA, read in part, is TGCGCCAGCAGCTTGGAGGTAGGGGTGACCACTGAA. This codes for CASSLEVGVTTE. The whole CDR3 protein is CASSLEVGVTTEAFF.

This clone was counted ten times or more. Read sequence stops 3 residues before the CDR3 end, and the germline J gene provides the missing end. The V gene is TRBV20-1, the J gene TRBJ2-3; 7 nucleotides line up with TRBD2. Unmatched junction bases numbered 7, after V lost 4 bases and J lost 3 bases. Germline assignment: CDR1 DFQATT and CDR2 SNEGSKA (reference sequence). CDR3 length: 14 amino acids. Partial CDR3 DNA: TGCAGTGCTAAAATCGGACTAGGAACAGATACG. Translating it yields CSAKIGLGTDT. The entire CDR3 protein reads CSAKIGLGTDTQYF.

In this sample, this clone turned up many times. Read coverage stops 3 residues before the CDR3 terminus; the germline J gene supplies the remainder. This chain connects TRBV12-5 to TRBJ2-7, with 7 bases fitting TRBD1. Trimming removed 3 bases from V and 5 bases from J; junction bases left unmatched: 7. Germline V lookup: CDR1 LGHNT, CDR2 FRNRAP. The CDR3 loop spans 14 amino acids. The CDR3 DNA, read in part, is TGTGCTAGTGGTTTACAGACAGGGCGCGACGAG. It encodes CASGLQTGRDE. The entire CDR3 protein is CASGLQTGRDEQYF.

This clone was observed many times. The read terminates 3 residues ahead of where the CDR3 ends, so the germline J gene completes it. The chain joins TRBV20-1 to TRBJ1-5; D perhaps matches TRBD1 (5 bases). Trimming cost V 2 bases and J 1 base, with 12 bases left between them. The germline V gene encodes CDR1 DFQATT and CDR2 SNEGSKA (reference sequence). CDR3 length: 15 amino acids. The sequenced CDR3 bases are TGCAGTGCTAGAAACCTGGCAGGGAGCAATCAGCCC. Translated, it gives CSARNLAGSNQP. The entire CDR3 protein is CSARNLAGSNQPQHF.

The table lists this clone with many counts. Read coverage stops 3 residues before the CDR3 terminus; the germline J gene supplies the remainder. The V and J genes are TRBV7-6 and TRBJ2-7; TRBD1 is a possible D gene (5 bases). The germline V gene has CDR1 SGHVS and CDR2 FNYEAQ. Trimming stripped 5 bases from V and 1 base from J, with 15 bases between. CDR3 length: 15 residues. CDR3 sequence: CASSPGPGKSYEQYF. Partial CDR3 DNA: TGTGCCAGCAGCCCAGGGCCAGGAAAATCCTACGAG. Combining the CDR3 with reference TRBV7-6 and TRBJ2-7 gives the whole variable domain GAGVSQSPRYKVTKRGQDVALRCDPISGHVSLYWYRQALGQGPEFLTYFNYEAQQDKSGLPNDRFSAERPEGSISTLTIQRTEQRDSAMYRCASSPGPGKSYEQYFGPGTRLTVT.

This clone has more than one count but fewer than ten. The read stops 3 residues short of the end of the CDR3; the missing end is completed from the germline J gene. The chain uses TRBV19 and TRBJ1-2, with TRBD1 as a possible D gene (6 bases). The CDR3 is 14 amino acids. CDR1 and CDR2 (germline): LNHDA, SQIVND (reference sequence). This chain's CDR3 is CASTTGRFTDTYTF. CDR3 DNA, as far as it was read: TGTGCCAGTACTACAGGGAGATTCACAGATACC.

To note about this clone: The read terminates 3 residues ahead of where the CDR3 ends, so the germline J gene completes it. J is TRBJ1-2 and V is TRBV19; perhaps TRBD1 as D (6 bases). The CDR3 is 14 residues long. Germline CDR1 is LNHDA and CDR2 is SQIVND (reference sequence). This CDR3 is CASSTRRGADIYTF. CDR3 bases read: TGTGCCAGTAGTACGCGGCGGGGGGCAGACATC.

This clone was seen at least ten times. Sequencing ends 3 residues short of the CDR3 end; the germline J gene provides the rest. The V gene is TRBV20-1, the J gene TRBJ1-6; D not resolved. Germline V CDR1 and CDR2: DFQATT, SNEGSKA (reference sequence). This CDR3 has 14 residues. V gave up 4 bases and J gave up 9 bases, with 16 bases separating them. The CDR3 DNA, read in part, is TGCAGTGCTACCGTGACCGACTTGGGTTCACCC. Its protein is CSATVTDLGSP. The full CDR3 protein is CSATVTDLGSPLHF.